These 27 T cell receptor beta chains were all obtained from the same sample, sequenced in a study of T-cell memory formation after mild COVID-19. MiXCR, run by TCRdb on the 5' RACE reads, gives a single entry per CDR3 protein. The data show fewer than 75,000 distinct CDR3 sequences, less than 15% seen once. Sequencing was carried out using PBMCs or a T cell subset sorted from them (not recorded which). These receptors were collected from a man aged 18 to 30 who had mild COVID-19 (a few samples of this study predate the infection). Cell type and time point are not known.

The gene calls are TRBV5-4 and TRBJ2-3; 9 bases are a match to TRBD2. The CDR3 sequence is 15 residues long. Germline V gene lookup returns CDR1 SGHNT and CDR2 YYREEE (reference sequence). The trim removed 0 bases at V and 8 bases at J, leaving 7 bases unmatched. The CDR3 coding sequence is TGTGCCAGCAGCTTGGGGAGCGGGGGGCTAGGTACGCAGTATTTT. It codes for CASSLGSGGLGTQYF.

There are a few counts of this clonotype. The CDR3 bases are TGTGCCAGCAGTCCAGGGTTCTCCGGGGAGCTGTTTTTT. Translation: CASSPGFSGELFF. The V and J genes are TRBV12-3 or TRBV12-4 and TRBJ2-2, with D perhaps matching TRBD1 (5 bases). The CDR3 totals 13 residues. V lost 5 bases, J lost 6 bases, and 10 bases lay in between.

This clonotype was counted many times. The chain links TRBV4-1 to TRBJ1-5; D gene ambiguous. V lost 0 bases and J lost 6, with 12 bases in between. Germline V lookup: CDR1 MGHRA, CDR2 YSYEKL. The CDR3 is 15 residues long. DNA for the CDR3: TGCGCCAGCAGCCAAGATAGGTCGGGCGGTCAGCCCCAGCATTTT. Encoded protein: CASSQDRSGGQPQHF.

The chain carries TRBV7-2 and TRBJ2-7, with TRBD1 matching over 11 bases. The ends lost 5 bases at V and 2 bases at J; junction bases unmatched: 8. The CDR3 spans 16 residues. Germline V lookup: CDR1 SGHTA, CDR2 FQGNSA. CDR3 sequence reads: CASSPRPGQGAYEQYF. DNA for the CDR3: TGTGCCAGCAGCCCCCGCCCGGGACAGGGGGCCTACGAGCAGTACTTC.

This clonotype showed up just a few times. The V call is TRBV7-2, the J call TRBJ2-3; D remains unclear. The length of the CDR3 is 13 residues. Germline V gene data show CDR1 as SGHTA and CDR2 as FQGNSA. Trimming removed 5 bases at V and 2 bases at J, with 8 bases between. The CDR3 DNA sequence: TGTGCCAGCAGCCCGGACCACACAGATACGCAGTATTTT. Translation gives CASSPDHTDTQYF.

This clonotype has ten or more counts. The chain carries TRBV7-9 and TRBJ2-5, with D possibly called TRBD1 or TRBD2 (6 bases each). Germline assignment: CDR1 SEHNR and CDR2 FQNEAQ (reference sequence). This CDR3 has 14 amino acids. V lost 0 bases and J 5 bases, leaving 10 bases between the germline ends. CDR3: CASSLAGGMETQYF. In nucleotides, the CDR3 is TGTGCCAGCAGCTTAGCGGGGGGCATGGAGACCCAGTACTTC.

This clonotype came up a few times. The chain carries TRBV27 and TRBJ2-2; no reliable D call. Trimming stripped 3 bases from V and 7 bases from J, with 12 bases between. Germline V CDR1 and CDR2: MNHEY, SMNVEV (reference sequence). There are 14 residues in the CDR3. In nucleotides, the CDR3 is TGTGCCAGCAGTTTTACGGTGCCCAACGGGGAGCTGTTTTTT. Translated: CASSFTVPNGELFF.

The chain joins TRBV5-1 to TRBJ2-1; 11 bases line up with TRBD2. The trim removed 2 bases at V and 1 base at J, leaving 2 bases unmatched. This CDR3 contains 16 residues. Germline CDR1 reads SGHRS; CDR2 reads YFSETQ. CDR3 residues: CASSFSSGGSYNEQFF. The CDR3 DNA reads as TGCGCCAGCAGCTTCTCTAGCGGGGGGTCCTACAATGAGCAGTTCTTC.

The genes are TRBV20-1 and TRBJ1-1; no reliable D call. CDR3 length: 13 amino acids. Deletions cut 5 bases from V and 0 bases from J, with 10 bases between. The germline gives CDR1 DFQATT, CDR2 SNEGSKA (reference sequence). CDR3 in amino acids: CSAGQQVNTEAFF. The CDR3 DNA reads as TGCAGTGCTGGGCAGCAAGTGAACACTGAAGCTTTCTTT.

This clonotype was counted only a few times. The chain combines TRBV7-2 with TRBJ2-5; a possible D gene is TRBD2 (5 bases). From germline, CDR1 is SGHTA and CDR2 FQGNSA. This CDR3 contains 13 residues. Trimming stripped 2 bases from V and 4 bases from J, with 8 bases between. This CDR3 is CASSLREIETQYF. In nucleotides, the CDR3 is TGTGCCAGCAGCTTAAGGGAGATAGAGACCCAGTACTTC.

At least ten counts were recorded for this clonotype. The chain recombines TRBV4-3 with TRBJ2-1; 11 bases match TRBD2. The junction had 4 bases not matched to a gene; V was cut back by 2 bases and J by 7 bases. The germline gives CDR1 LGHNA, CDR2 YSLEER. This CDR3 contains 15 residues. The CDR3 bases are TGCGCCAGCAGCCAACCTAGCGGGGGGCGTAATGAGCAGTTCTTC. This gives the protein CASSQPSGGRNEQFF.

This CDR3 is CAISEASRQETQYF. CDR3 in DNA: TGTGCCATCAGTGAGGCTAGCCGCCAAGAGACCCAGTACTTC. The chain links TRBV10-3 to TRBJ2-5; D perhaps matches TRBD2 (5 bases). This CDR3 has 14 residues. V lost 2 bases, J lost 1 base, and 8 bases lay in between. Germline V gene data show CDR1 as ENHRY and CDR2 as SYGVKD.

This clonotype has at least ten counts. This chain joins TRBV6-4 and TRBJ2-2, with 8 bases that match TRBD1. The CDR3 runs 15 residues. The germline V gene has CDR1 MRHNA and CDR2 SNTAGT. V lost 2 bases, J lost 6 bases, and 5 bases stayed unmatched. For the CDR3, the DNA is TGTGCCAGCAGTGACGGCAGGGGGCATTCCGGGGAGCTGTTTTTT. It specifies CASSDGRGHSGELFF.

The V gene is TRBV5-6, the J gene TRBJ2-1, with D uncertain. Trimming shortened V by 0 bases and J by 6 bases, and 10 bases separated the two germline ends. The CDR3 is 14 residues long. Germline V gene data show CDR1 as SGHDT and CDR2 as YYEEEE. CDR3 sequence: CASSLVPWGNEQFF. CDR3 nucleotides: TGTGCCAGCAGCTTGGTGCCCTGGGGCAATGAGCAGTTCTTC.

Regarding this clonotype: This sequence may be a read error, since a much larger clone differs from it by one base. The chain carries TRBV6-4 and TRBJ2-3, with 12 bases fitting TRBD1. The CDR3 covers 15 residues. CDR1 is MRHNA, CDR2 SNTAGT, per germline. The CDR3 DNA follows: TGTGCCAGCAGTGACGGGACAGGGGGCACATATACGCAGTATTTT. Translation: CASSDGTGGTYTQYF.

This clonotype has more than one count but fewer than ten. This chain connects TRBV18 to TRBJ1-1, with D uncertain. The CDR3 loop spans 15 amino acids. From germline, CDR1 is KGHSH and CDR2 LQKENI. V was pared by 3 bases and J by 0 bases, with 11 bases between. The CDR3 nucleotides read TGTGCCAGCTCACCGTCTAACCTAATGAACACTGAAGCTTTCTTT. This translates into CASSPSNLMNTEAFF.

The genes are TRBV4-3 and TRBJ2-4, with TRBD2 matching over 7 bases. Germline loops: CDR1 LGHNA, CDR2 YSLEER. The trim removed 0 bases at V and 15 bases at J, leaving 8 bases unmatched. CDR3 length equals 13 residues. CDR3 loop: CASSQEKAGRRYF. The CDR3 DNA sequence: TGCGCCAGCAGCCAAGAAAAAGCGGGGAGGCGGTACTTC.

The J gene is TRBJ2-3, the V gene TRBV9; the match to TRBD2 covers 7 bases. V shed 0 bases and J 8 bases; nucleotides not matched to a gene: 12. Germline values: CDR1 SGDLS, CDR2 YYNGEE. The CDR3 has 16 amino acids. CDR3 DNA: TGTGCCAGCAGCGTAGGAGGAGGGAGGGGCGGAGGTACGCAGTATTTT. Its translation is CASSVGGGRGGGTQYF.

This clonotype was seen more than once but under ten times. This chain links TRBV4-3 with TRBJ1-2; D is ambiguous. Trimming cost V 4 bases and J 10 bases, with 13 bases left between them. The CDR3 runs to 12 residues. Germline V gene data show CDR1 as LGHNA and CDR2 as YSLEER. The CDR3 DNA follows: TGCGCCAGCAGCCGCTCAAGAGACCTCTACACCTTC. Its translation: CASSRSRDLYTF.

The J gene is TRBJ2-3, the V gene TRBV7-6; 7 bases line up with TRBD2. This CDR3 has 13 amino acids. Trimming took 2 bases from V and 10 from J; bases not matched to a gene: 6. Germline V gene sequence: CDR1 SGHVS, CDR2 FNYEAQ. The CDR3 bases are TGTGCCAGCAGCTTAAGTCGGGGGGATCCGCAGTATTTT. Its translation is CASSLSRGDPQYF. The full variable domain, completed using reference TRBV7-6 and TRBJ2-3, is GAGVSQSPRYKVTKRGQDVALRCDPISGHVSLYWYRQALGQGPEFLTYFNYEAQQDKSGLPNDRFSAERPEGSISTLTIQRTEQRDSAMYRCASSLSRGDPQYFGPGTRLTVL.

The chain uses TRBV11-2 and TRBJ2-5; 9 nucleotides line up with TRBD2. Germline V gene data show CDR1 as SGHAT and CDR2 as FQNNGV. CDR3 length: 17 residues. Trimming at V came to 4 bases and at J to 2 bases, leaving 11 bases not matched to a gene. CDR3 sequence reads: CASSSRSGGFPQETQYF. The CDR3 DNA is TGTGCCAGCAGCTCCCGAAGCGGGGGGTTCCCTCAAGAGACCCAGTACTTC.

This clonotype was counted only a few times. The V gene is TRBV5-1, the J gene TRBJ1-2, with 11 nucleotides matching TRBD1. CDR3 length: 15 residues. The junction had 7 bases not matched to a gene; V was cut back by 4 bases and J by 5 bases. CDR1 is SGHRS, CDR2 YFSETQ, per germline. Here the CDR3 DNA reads TGCGCCAGCAGCCCCGGACAGGGGGCGATATATGGCTACACCTTC. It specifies CASSPGQGAIYGYTF.

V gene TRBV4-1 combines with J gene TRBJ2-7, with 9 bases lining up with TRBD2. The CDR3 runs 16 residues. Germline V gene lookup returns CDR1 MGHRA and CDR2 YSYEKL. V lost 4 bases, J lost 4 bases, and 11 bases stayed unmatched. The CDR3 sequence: CASSLTLAGAQYEQYF. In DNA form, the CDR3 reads TGCGCCAGCAGCCTGACCTTAGCGGGGGCACAATACGAGCAGTACTTC.

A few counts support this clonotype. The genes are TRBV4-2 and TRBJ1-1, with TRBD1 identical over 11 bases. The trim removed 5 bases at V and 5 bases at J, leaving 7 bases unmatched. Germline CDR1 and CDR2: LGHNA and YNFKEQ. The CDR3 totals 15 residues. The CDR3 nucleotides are TGTGCCAGCAGCACCCGGGACAGGGGGATAACTGAAGCTTTCTTT. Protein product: CASSTRDRGITEAFF.

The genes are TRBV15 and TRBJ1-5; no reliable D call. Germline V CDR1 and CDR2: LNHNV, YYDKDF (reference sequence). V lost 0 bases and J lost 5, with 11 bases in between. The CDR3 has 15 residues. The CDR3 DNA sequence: TGTGCCACCAGCAGAGATCGAGCCCCGTATCAGCCCCAGCATTTT. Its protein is CATSRDRAPYQPQHF.

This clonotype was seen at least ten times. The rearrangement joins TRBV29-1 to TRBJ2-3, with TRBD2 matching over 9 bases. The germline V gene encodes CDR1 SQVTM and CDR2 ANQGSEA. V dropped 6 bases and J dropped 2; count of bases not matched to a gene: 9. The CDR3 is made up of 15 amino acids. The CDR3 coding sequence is TGCAGCGTCCTTCCAGCGGGGGGCGCCACAGATACGCAGTATTTT. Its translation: CSVLPAGGATDTQYF.

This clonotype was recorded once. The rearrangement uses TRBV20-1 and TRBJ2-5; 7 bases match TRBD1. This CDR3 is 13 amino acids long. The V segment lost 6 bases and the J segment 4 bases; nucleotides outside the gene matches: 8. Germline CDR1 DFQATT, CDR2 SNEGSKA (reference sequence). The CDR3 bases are TGCAGTGCCCGACAGGGATCAAGAGAGACCCAGTACTTC. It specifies CSARQGSRETQYF.